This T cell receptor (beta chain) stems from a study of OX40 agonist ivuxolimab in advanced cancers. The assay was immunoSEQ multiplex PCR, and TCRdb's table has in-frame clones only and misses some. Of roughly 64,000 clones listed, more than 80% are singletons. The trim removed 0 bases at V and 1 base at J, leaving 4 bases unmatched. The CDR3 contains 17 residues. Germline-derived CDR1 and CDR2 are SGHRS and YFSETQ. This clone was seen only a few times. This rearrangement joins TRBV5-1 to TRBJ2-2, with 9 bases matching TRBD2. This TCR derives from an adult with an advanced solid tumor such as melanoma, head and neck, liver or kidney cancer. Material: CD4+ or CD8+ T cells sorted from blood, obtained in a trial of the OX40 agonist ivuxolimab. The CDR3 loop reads CASSLGGLAWNTGELFF. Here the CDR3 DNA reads TGCGCCAGCAGCTTGGGAGGACTAGCGTGGAACACCGGGGAGCTGTTTTTT.